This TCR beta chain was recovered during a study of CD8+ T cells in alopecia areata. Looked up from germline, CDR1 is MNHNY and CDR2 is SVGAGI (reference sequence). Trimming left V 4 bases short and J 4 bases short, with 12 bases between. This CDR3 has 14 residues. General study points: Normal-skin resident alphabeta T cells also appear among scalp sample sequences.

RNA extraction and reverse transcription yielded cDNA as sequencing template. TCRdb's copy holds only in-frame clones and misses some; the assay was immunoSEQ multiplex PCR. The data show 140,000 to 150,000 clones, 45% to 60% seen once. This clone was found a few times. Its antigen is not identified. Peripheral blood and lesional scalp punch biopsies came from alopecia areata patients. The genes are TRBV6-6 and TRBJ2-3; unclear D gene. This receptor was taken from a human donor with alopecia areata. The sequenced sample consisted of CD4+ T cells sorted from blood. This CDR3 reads CASSSGVLADTQYF. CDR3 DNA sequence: TGTGCCAGCAGTTCTGGGGTCCTGGCAGATACGCAGTATTTT.